This TCR beta chain stems from a study of blood T cell repertoires in COVID-19. The wider study: The United States, Italy and Spain provided the acute and convalescent COVID-19 samples.

Using immunoSEQ multiplex PCR, the repertoire was profiled, and TCRdb retains in-frame clones only, with some absent. The sample yields roughly 300,000 clones, approximately 87% seen once. Per the germline V gene, CDR1 is MGHRA and CDR2 is YSYEKL. This CDR3 contains 13 residues. The germline V and J ends were trimmed by 4 bases and 7 bases, with 13 bases remaining between them. The chain recombines TRBV4-1 with TRBJ1-2; D possibly corresponds to TRBD1 (6 bases). What was sequenced was peripheral blood. This TCR was sampled from a woman in her thirties or forties who had recovered from COVID-19. In DNA, the CDR3 is TGCGCCAGCAGCCCCCCACAGGGCCGTGGCTACACCTTC. As protein: CASSPPQGRGYTF.